This TCR beta chain is drawn from a study of T cell responses to AZD1222 COVID-19 vaccine. Study-wide results and caveats: Reportedly, close to half of spike-specific TCRs are directed against unmutated variant regions.

TCRdb's table, derived via immunoSEQ multiplex PCR, lists solely in-frame clones and lacks some. The data contain 100,000 to 120,000 clones, 80% to 90% of them singletons. Germline loops: CDR1 MNHEY, CDR2 SMNVEV (reference sequence). The V segment lost 10 bases and the J segment 3 bases; nucleotides outside the gene matches: 7. CDR3 length: 13 residues. Worth noting for this clone: Antigen specificity is unknown.

This receptor was taken from an adult who received the AZD1222 COVID-19 vaccine. Material: peripheral blood, obtained 28 days after the second AZD1222 dose. This sequence joins TRBV27 and TRBJ1-1; 8 bases are a match to TRBD1. The CDR3 loop is CATRTGFDTEAFF. Written as DNA, the CDR3 is TGTGCCACTAGGACAGGGTTCGACACTGAAGCTTTCTTT.